This TCR beta chain was recovered during a study of T cell repertoires in cytomegalovirus infection. TCRdb recomputed calls from the reads with MiXCR, one row per CDR3 protein. This table has 200,000 to 250,000 distinct CDR3 sequences, approximately 24% appearing once. This clonotype is categorized as medium-sized. The receptor comes from a human donor in good health (CMV status not recorded). Some clones in this sample may be carry-over from other donors' samples. Source material: CD8+ T cells from PBMCs.

CDR3 region: CASSLYSGTGLTGELFF. The DNA of the CDR3 is TGTGCCAGCAGCTTATATTCCGGGACAGGACTCACCGGGGAGCTGTTTTTT. This rearrangement joins TRBV7-2 to TRBJ2-2, with TRBD1 matching over 8 bases. CDR1 and CDR2 (germline): SGHTA, FQGNSA. The V segment lost 2 bases and the J segment 4 bases; nucleotides outside the gene matches: 9. The CDR3 extends over 17 amino acids.